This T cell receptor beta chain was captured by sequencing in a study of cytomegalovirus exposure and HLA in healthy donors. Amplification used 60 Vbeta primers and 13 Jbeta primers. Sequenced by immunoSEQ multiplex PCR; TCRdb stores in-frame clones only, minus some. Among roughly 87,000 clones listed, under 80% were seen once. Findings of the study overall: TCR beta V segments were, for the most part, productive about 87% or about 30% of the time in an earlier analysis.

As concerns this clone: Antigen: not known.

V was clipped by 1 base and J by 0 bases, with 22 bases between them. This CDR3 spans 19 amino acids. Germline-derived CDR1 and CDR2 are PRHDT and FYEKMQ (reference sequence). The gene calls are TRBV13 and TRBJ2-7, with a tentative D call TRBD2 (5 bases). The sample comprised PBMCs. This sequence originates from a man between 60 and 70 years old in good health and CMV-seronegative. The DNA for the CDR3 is TGTGCCAGCAGCTTAGCCTGGAGACCCAGCGGCTTGAGCTCCTACGAGCAGTACTTC. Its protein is CASSLAWRPSGLSSYEQYF. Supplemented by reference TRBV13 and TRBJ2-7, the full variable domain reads AAGVIQSPRHLIKEKRETATLKCYPIPRHDTVYWYQQGPGQDPQFLISFYEKMQSDKGSIPDRFSAQQFSDYHSELNMSSLELGDSALYFCASSLAWRPSGLSSYEQYFGPGTRLTVT.